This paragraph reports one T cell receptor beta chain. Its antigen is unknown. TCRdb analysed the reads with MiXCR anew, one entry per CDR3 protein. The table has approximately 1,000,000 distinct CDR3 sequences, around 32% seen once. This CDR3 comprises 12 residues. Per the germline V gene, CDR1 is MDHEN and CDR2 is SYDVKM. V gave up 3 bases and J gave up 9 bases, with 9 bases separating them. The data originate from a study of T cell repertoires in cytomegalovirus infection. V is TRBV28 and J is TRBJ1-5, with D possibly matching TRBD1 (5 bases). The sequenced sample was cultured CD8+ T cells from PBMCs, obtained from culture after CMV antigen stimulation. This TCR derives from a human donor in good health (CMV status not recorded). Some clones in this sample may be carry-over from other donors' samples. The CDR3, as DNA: TGTGCCAGCAGTTTTGGTACAGGGCCCCAGCATTTT. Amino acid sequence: CASSFGTGPQHF.